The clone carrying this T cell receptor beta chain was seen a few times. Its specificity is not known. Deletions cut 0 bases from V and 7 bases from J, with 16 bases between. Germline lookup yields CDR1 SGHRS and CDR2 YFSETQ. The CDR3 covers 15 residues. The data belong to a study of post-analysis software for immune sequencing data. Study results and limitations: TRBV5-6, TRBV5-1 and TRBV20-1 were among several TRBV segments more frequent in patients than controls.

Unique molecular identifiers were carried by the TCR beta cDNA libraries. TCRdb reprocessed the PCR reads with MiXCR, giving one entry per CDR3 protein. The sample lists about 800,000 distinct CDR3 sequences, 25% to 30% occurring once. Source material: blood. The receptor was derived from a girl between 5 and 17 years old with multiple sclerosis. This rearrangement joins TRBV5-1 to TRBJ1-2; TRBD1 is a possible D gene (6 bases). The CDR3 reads CASSLEGPRGGGYTF. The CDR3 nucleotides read TGCGCCAGCAGCTTGGAGGGGCCCAGGGGTGGTGGCTACACCTTC. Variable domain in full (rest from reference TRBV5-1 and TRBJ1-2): KAGVTQTPRYLIKTRGQQVTLSCSPISGHRSVSWYQQTPGQGLQFLFEYFSETQRNKGNFPGRFSGRQFSNSRSEMNVSTLELGDSALYLCASSLEGPRGGGYTFGSGTRLTVV.